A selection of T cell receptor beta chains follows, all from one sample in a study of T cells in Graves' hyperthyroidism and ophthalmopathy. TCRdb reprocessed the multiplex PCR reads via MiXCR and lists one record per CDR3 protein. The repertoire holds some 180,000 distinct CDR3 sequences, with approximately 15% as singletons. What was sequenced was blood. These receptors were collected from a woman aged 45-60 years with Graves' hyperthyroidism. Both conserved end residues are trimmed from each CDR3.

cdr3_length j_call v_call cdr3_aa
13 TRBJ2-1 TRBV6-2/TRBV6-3 ASSYVRDFYNEQF
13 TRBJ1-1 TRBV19 ASTIRDTLFTEAF
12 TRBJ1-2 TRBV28 ASSLGGYYYGYT
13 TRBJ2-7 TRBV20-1 SAVEGPQPYYEQY
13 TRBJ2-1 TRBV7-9 ASSLAREYDNEQF
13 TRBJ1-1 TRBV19 ASSTAASPGTEAF
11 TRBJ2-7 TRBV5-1 ASGARGGYEQY
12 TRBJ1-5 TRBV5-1 ASSLAPGYQPQH
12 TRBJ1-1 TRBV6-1 ASSTRTGHTEAF
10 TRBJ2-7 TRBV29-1 SVEGQSYEQY
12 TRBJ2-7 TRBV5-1 ASSLGAGDYEQY
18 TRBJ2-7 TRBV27 ASSLNGKVGLAGRSVEQY
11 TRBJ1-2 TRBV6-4 ASSYGREYGYT
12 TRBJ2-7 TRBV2 ASSWTSVSYEQY
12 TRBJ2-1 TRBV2 ASSDPGWGDEQF
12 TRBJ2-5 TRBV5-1 ASSLDRVKETQY
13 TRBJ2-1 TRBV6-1 ASSELKGSYNEQF
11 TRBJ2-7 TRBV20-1 SAIRGGQWKQY
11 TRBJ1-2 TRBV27 ASSLNGLYGYT
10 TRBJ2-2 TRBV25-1 ASTGEVGELF
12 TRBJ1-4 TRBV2 ASSARQVAGKLF